The 2 T cell receptor beta chains presented below share a single source sample, sequenced in a study of T cells of healthy individuals. TCRdb re-derived calls from the 5' RACE reads in MiXCR, one entry per CDR3 protein. The repertoire includes around 63,000 distinct CDR3 sequences, around 16% of them detected once, and 4% to 5% sits in the top ten. The receptors here all came from a human donor in good health.

The rearrangement joins TRBV12-3 or TRBV12-4 to TRBJ2-3, with D perhaps assigned TRBD1 or TRBD2 (5 bases each). There are 14 residues in the CDR3. Deletions cut 5 bases from V and 2 bases from J, with 11 bases between. In DNA, the CDR3 is TGTGCCAGCAGTCTGGGGACCATCACAGATACGCAGTATTTT. Protein product: CASSLGTITDTQYF.

This clonotype appeared many times. The V gene is TRBV11-3, the J gene TRBJ2-1; 9 nucleotides align to TRBD2. The CDR3 consists of 15 residues. J lost 4 bases, V lost 4 bases, and 5 bases had no gene match. In germline, CDR1 is SGHNT, CDR2 YENEEA. CDR3 region: CASSSGLATYNEQFF. CDR3 DNA sequence: TGTGCCAGCAGCTCGGGACTAGCTACGTACAATGAGCAGTTCTTC.